The next 10 T cell receptor beta chains were all read from a single sample in a study of CD4 and CD8 cells across lung adenocarcinoma regions. TCRdb processed the PCR reads anew with MiXCR; each CDR3 protein has one entry. The sample shows fewer than 9,500 distinct CDR3 sequences, roughly 54% of them seen only once. The sample was CD4+ T cells from the center of a lung tumor. The source is a female donor with lung adenocarcinoma. The CD4 and CD8 labels of this study may be unreliable.

The chain links TRBV12-3 or TRBV12-4 to TRBJ2-1; perhaps TRBD1 as D (6 bases). The CDR3 extends over 15 amino acids. The V and J ends lost 6 bases and 4 bases respectively, with 16 bases between them. The CDR3 DNA is TGTGCCAGCAGCTCATCGGGGACAAAATACAATGAGCAGTTCTTC. Its translation: CASSSSGTKYNEQFF.

V is TRBV10-3 and J is TRBJ2-3; a weak D match, TRBD1 (5 bases). The DNA end is more similar to TRBJ2-7, so the J call may be wrong. CDR1 is ENHRY, CDR2 SYGVKD, per germline. The length of the CDR3 is 11 residues. This CDR3 reads CGMKDKNMQYF. In nucleotides, the CDR3 is TGTGGCATGAAGGACAAAAACATGCAGTACTTC.

The chain is built from TRBV6-1 and TRBJ2-3; the match to TRBD2 covers 8 bases. J was trimmed by 0 bases and V by 2 bases; bases with no gene match: 10. The CDR3 sequence is 18 residues long. CDR1 MNHNS and CDR2 SASEGT come from the germline V gene. The CDR3 bases are TGTGCCAGCAGTGAAAGGATAGCGGGCGGGAGGAGCACAGATACGCAGTATTTT. Encoded protein: CASSERIAGGRSTDTQYF.

The J gene is TRBJ2-3, the V gene TRBV6-1; TRBD2 might be the D (6 bases). The CDR3 has 16 amino acids. V dropped 2 bases and J dropped 1 base, with 13 bases sitting between them. CDR1 MNHNS and CDR2 SASEGT come from the germline V gene. CDR3 in amino acids: CASSETSGGGTDTQYF. CDR3 sequence (DNA): TGTGCCAGCAGTGAAACGTCCGGCGGGGGCACAGATACGCAGTATTTT.

The chain recombines TRBV27 with TRBJ2-3; possible D gene TRBD2, 6 bases. The J call may be wrong; the DNA end is better matched by TRBJ2-7. This CDR3 contains 16 residues. Germline loops: CDR1 MNHEY, CDR2 SMNVEV (reference sequence). The CDR3 DNA reads as TGTGCCAGCGCGGCCCGCGGGGCGCGAGACCCAGAGACGCAGTACTTC. Protein product: CASAARGARDPETQYF.

This chain connects TRBV27 to TRBJ2-4; a weak D match, TRBD2 (7 bases). The J call could be wrong; TRBJ2-3 is a better fit for the DNA end. In germline, CDR1 is MNHEY, CDR2 SMNVEV (reference sequence). The CDR3 contains 14 residues. In DNA, the CDR3 is TGTGCCAGCAGTAGGGGGGGAGTCAAAGACATTCAGTATTTT. This gives the protein CASSRGGVKDIQYF.

This chain joins TRBV12-3 or TRBV12-4 and TRBJ2-1; no firm D call. The CDR3 runs 15 residues. The V end lost 6 bases, the J end lost 7 bases, and 19 bases lay between the germline ends. DNA of the CDR3: TGTGCCAGCAGGATGATTGGGGTTAGGTGGAATGAGCAGTTCTTC. Translating it yields CASRMIGVRWNEQFF.

This sequence joins TRBV27 and TRBJ2-4; 9 nucleotides agree with TRBD2. V shed 3 bases, J shed 13 bases, and the junction held 10 bases outside the gene matches. Germline V gene data show CDR1 as MNHEY and CDR2 as SMNVEV (reference sequence). The CDR3 runs 14 residues. The CDR3 here is CASSFSSGRNTQYF. The CDR3, as DNA: TGTGCCAGCAGTTTTAGTAGCGGGAGAAACACCCAGTACTTC.

This chain links TRBV6-1 with TRBJ2-5; 8 nucleotides match TRBD2. Per germline, CDR1 MNHNS and CDR2 SASEGT. The length of the CDR3 is 13 residues. The junction had 4 bases not matched to a gene; V was cut back by 6 bases and J by 4 bases. The DNA for the CDR3 is TGTGCCAGCAGCCCCAGCGGGAGAGAGACCCAGTACTTC. Residues: CASSPSGRETQYF.

To note about this clonotype: A junction end diverges from the germline sequence, so it may reflect a read error. The chain carries TRBV4-1 and TRBJ2-3, with D possibly TRBD1 on 5 matching bases. The CDR3 has 15 residues. Germline V CDR1 and CDR2: MGHRA, YSYEKL. CDR3 coding DNA: TGCGCCAGCAGCCTGGGGCGGTGTGGCAAAGATACGCAGTACTTT. It specifies CASSLGRCGKDTQYF.